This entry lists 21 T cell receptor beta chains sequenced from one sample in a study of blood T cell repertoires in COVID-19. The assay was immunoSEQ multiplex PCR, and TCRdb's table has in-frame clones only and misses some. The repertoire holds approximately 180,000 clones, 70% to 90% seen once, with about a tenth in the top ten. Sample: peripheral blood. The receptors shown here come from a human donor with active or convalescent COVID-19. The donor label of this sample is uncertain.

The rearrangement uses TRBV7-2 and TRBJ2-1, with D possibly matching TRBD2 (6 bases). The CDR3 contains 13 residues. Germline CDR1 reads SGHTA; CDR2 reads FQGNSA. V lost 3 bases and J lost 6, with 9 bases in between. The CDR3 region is CASSLGGFNEQFF. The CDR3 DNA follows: TGTGCCAGCAGCTTGGGGGGTTTCAATGAGCAGTTCTTC. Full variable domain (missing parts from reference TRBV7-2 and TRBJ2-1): GAGVSQSPSNKVTEKGKDVELRCDPISGHTALYWYRQSLGQGLEFLIYFQGNSAPDKSGLPSDRFSAERTGGSVSTLTIQRTQQEDSAVYLCASSLGGFNEQFFGPGTRLTVL.

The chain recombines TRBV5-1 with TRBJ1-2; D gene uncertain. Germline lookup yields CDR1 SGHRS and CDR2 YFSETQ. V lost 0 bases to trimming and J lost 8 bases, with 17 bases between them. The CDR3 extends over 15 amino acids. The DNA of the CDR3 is TGCGCCAGCAGCTTGGAGTCAGTGGGCCGTGGGGGCTACACCTTC. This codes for CASSLESVGRGGYTF. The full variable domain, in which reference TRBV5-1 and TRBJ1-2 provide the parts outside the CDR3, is KAGVTQTPRYLIKTRGQQVTLSCSPISGHRSVSWYQQTPGQGLQFLFEYFSETQRNKGNFPGRFSGRQFSNSRSEMNVSTLELGDSALYLCASSLESVGRGGYTFGSGTRLTVV.

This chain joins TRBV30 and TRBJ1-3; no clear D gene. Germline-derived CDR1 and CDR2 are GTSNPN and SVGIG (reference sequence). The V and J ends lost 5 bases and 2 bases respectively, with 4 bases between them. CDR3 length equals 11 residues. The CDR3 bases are TGTGCCTGGGGTACTGGAAACACCATATATTTT. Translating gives CAWGTGNTIYF.

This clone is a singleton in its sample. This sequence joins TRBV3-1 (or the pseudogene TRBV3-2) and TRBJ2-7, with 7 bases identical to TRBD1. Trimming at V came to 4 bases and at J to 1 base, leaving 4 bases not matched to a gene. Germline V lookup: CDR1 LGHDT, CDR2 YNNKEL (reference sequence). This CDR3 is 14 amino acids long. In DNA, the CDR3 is TGTGCCAGCAGCCTTACGACAGGGTCCTACGAGCAGTACTTC. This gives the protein CASSLTTGSYEQYF.

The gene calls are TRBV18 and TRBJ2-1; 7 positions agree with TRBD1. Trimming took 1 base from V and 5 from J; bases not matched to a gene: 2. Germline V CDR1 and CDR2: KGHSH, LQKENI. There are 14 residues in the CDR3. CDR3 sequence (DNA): TGTGCCAGCTCACCACGGGGACAGCACAATGAGCAGTTCTTC. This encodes CASSPRGQHNEQFF.

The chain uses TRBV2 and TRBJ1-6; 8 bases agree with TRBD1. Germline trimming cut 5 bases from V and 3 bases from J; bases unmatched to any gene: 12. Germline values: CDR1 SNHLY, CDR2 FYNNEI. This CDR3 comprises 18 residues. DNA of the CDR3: TGTGCCAGCAGTTTACGCCGGGACAGGTCCTTCTATAATTCACCCCTCCACTTT. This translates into CASSLRRDRSFYNSPLHF.

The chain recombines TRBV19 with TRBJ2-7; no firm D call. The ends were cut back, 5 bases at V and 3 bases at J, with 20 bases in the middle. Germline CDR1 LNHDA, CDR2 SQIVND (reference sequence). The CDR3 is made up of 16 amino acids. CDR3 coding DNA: TGTGCCAGTAGTGCCCGGGTAGTTTCTTCGTACTACGAGCAGTACTTC. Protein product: CASSARVVSSYYEQYF.

The CDR3 here is CASSEGGRAGSYNEQFF. For the CDR3, the DNA is TGTGCCAGCAGTGAAGGCGGGAGGGCCGGGTCCTACAATGAGCAGTTCTTC. The genes are TRBV6-1 and TRBJ2-1; TRBD2 aligns across 9 bases. In germline, CDR1 is MNHNS, CDR2 SASEGT. The CDR3 runs 17 residues. V trimming: 1 base; J trimming: 1 base; junction bases outside the gene matches: 5.

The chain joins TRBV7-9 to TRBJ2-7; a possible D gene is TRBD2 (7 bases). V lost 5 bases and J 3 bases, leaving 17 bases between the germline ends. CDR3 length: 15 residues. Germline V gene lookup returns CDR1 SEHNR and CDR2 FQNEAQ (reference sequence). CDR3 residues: CASSNGGPLNYEQYF. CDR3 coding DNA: TGTGCCAGCAGCAACGGGGGGCCACTAAACTACGAGCAGTACTTC.

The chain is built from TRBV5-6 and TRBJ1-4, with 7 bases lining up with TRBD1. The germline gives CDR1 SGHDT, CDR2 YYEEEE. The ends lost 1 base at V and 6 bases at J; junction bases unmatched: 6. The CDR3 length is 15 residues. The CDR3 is CASSLKGADYEKLFF. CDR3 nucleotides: TGTGCCAGCAGCTTGAAGGGGGCGGATTATGAAAAACTGTTTTTT.

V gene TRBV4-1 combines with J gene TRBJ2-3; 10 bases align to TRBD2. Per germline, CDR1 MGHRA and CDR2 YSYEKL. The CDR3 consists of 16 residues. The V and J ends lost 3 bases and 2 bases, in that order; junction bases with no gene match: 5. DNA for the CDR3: TGCGCCAGCAGCCACCCTAGCGGGGGTCTCACAGATACGCAGTATTTT. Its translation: CASSHPSGGLTDTQYF.

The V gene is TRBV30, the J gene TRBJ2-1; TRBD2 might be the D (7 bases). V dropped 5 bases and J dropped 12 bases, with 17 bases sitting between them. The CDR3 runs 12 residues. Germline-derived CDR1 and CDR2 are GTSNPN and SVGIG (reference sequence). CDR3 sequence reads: CAWGAPGGAQFF. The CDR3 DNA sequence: TGTGCCTGGGGTGCCCCGGGGGGCGCGCAGTTCTTC.

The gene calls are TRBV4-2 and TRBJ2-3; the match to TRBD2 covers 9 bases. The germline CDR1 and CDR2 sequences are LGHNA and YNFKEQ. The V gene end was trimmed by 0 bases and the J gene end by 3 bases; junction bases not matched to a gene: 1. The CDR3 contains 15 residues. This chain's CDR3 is CASSQETSGTDTQYF. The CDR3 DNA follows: TGTGCCAGCAGCCAAGAGACTAGCGGAACAGATACGCAGTATTTT.

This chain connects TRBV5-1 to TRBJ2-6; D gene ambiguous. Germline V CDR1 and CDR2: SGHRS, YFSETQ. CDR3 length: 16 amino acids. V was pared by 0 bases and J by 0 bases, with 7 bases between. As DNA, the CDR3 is TGCGCCAGCAGCTTGGGTGACACCTCTGGGGCCAACGTCCTGACTTTC. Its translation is CASSLGDTSGANVLTF. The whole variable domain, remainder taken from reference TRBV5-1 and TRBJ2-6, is KAGVTQTPRYLIKTRGQQVTLSCSPISGHRSVSWYQQTPGQGLQFLFEYFSETQRNKGNFPGRFSGRQFSNSRSEMNVSTLELGDSALYLCASSLGDTSGANVLTFGAGSRLTVL.

The CDR3 DNA is TGTGCCAGCAGCTTGACAGGGAGCAATCAGCCCCAGCATTTT. It yields the protein CASSLTGSNQPQHF. This rearrangement joins TRBV5-4 to TRBJ1-5; perhaps TRBD1 as D (6 bases). Germline assignment: CDR1 SGHNT and CDR2 YYREEE (reference sequence). V lost 1 base and J lost 1, with 6 bases in between. The CDR3 runs to 14 residues.

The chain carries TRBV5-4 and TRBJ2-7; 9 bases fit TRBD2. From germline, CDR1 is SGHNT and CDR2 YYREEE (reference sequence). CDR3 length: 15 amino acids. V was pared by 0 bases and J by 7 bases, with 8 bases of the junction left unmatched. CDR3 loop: CASSLVATSGTEQYF. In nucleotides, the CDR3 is TGTGCCAGCAGCTTGGTGGCGACTAGCGGAACTGAGCAGTACTTC.

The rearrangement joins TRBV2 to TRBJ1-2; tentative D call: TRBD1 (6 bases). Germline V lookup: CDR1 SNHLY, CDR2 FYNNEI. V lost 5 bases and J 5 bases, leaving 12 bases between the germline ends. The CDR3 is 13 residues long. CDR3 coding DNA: TGTGCCAGCAGTACAGGGTTGGGGTATGGCTACACCTTC. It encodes CASSTGLGYGYTF.

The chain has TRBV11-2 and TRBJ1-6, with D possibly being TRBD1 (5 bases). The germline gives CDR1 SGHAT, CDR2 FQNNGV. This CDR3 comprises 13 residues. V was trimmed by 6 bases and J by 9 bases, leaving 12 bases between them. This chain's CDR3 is CASRGLRSSPLHF. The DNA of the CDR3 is TGTGCCAGCAGGGGACTGCGGAGTTCACCCCTCCACTTT.

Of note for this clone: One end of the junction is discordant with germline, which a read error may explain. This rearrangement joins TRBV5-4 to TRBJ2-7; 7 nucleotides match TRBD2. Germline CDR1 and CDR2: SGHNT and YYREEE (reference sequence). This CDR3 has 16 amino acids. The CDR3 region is CASSAENGPGLSARNF. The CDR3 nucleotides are TGTGCCAGCAGCGCGGAGAATGGCCCGGGACTATCGGCCAGGAACTTC.

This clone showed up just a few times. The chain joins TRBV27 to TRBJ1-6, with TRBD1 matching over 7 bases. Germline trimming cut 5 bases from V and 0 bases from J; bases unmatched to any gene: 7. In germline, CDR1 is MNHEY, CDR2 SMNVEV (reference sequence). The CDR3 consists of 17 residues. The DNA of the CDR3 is TGTGCCAGCAGTGCAACAGGGGACCACTCCTATAATTCACCCCTCCACTTT. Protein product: CASSATGDHSYNSPLHF.

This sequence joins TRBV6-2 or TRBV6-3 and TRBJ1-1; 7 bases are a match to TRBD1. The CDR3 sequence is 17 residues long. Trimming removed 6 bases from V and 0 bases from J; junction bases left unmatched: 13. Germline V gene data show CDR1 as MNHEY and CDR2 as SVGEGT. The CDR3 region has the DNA TGTGCCAGCAGCGTAGACAGGGCACAGTCGATGAACACTGAAGCTTTCTTT. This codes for CASSVDRAQSMNTEAFF.